The rows below give T cell receptor beta chains drawn from one sample of a study of T cell repertoires in cytomegalovirus infection. In TCRdb, the reads were re-called with MiXCR into one record per CDR3 protein. The sample shows approximately 500,000 distinct CDR3 sequences, around a third of them seen only once. These receptors are not linked to any known antigen. Sample: cultured PBMCs, taken from culture after CMV antigen stimulation. The receptors come from a human donor in good health (CMV status not recorded). Some clones in this sample may be carry-over from other donors' samples. CDR3s include the opening cysteine and the closing phenylalanine or tryptophan. The D gene is left open where the match is weak. Clone size is not always given. Where it is, it says once, few, many or a class for expanded clones.

J	size	D	V	DNA	CDR3
TRBJ1-5	-	-	TRBV28	TGTGCCAGCAGTCGATACCAGGGGAGAGGTCAGCCCCAGCATTTT	CASSRYQGRGQPQHF
TRBJ1-1	few	TRBD1	TRBV6-8	TGTGCCAGCAGTAAAGGGACAGGGGACACTGAAGCTTTCTTT	CASSKGTGDTEAFF
TRBJ1-1	few	TRBD1	TRBV7-8	TGTGCCAGCAGCAGGACAGGGGTACGCACTGAAGCTTTCTTT	CASSRTGVRTEAFF
TRBJ1-4	few	TRBD1	TRBV7-2	TGTGCCAGCAGCCCCGGGACAGGGGGCCTCCCTGTTTTT	CASSPGTGGLPVF
TRBJ2-3	few	-	TRBV12-3/TRBV12-4	TGTGCCAGCAGTTTTGGGAGACCAACAGATACGCAGTATTTT	CASSFGRPTDTQYF
TRBJ2-7	few	TRBD2	TRBV7-2	TGTGCCAGCAGATTAGTAGGTAGCGGGCGGCCCTACGAGCAGTACTTC	CASRLVGSGRPYEQYF
TRBJ2-1	-	TRBD2	TRBV7-6	TGTGCCAGCAGCTCCTTATTGACTAGCGGGCGTTACTACAATGAGCAGTTCTTC	CASSSLLTSGRYYNEQFF
TRBJ1-1	few	-	TRBV18	TGTGCCAGCTCACCACCGCCCCTCCCCGGGTCTGAAGCTTTCTTT	CASSPPPLPGSEAFF
TRBJ1-4	-	TRBD1	TRBV28	TGTGCCAGCAGTTTCTTGGGACAGGGCGTAGGGTGGTATGAAAAACTGTTTTTT	CASSFLGQGVGWYEKLFF
TRBJ2-1	-	-	TRBV6-8	TGTGCCAGCAGTCACAGACAGTCCGAGCAGTTCTTC	CASSHRQSEQFF
TRBJ1-6	few	-	TRBV6-4	TGTGCCAGCAGTGCAGGGGACGGTTCACCCCTCCACTTT	CASSAGDGSPLHF
TRBJ1-2	-	-	TRBV20-1	TGCAGTGCTCCAGGGAGTAACTATGGCTACACCTTC	CSAPGSNYGYTF
TRBJ2-7	-	-	TRBV11-1	TGTGCCAGCAGCCCCGGGTGGGAACTGGCCGAGCAGTACTTC	CASSPGWELAEQYF
TRBJ1-2	few	TRBD1	TRBV2	TGTGCCAGCACCGCCGAGGGACAGGGCTACGGCTACACCTTC	CASTAEGQGYGYTF
TRBJ2-3	-	-	TRBV20-1	TGCAGTGCTAACCGAAAATGGGGGCACACAGATACGCAGTATTTT	CSANRKWGHTDTQYF
TRBJ1-1	few	TRBD1	TRBV4-3	TGCGCCAGCAGCCAAGGGGCAGGGGGGCGTGAGACTGAAGCTTTCTTT	CASSQGAGGRETEAFF
TRBJ2-1	-	-	TRBV14	TGTGCCAGCAGCCAAGAAACACCGGCTAGCTGGGACAATGAGCAGTTCTTC	CASSQETPASWDNEQFF
TRBJ2-1	-	TRBD2	TRBV11-2	TGTGCCAGCAGCTTAAATTCCCTAGCGGGAAGGGATGAGCAGTTCTTC	CASSLNSLAGRDEQFF
TRBJ2-7	-	-	TRBV7-2	TGTGCCAGCAGCTTAATCTCGTTCGGCGAGCAGTACTTC	CASSLISFGEQYF
TRBJ1-2	few	-	TRBV7-2	TGTGCCAGCAGCTTACCAGGGATCCAATATGGCTACACCTTC	CASSLPGIQYGYTF
TRBJ2-1	-	-	TRBV6-5	TGTGCCAGCAGAGACGCAAAAGAGCAGTTCTTC	CASRDAKEQFF
TRBJ1-1	few	TRBD1	TRBV5-1	TGCGCCAGCAGCTTTTCGACAGGGCAGGACACTGAAGCTTTCTTT	CASSFSTGQDTEAFF
TRBJ2-3	once	TRBD2	TRBV7-9	TGTGCCATCGGGGGAGGGTCCGATACGCAGTATTTT	CAIGGGSDTQYF
TRBJ2-3	-	-	TRBV7-9	TGTGCCAGCAGCCATCAGGCGGACCCTCTTCACACAGATACGCAGTATTTT	CASSHQADPLHTDTQYF
TRBJ1-1	-	TRBD1	TRBV5-5	TGTGCCAGCAGGTTGACAGGGGTCCCTGGGGCTTTCTTT	CASRLTGVPGAFF
TRBJ2-1	few	-	TRBV7-2	TGTGCCAGCAGCTTAGTGGCAGTGACGGGCAATGAGCAGTTCTTC	CASSLVAVTGNEQFF
TRBJ1-1	few	-	TRBV12-3/TRBV12-4	TGTGCCAGCACCTACAGACTAATGAACACTGAAGCTTTCTTT	CASTYRLMNTEAFF
TRBJ2-3	few	-	TRBV7-2	TGTGCCAGCAGCTACACAGATTCCACAGATACGCAGTATTTT	CASSYTDSTDTQYF
TRBJ1-6	few	-	TRBV20-1	TGCAGTGCTAGGGTTGGAAAGGATTCACCCCTCCACTTT	CSARVGKDSPLHF
TRBJ2-1	once	TRBD2	TRBV5-1	TGCGCCAGCGCCCCTAGAGCGGGAGTTGATGAGCAGTTCTTC	CASAPRAGVDEQFF
TRBJ1-2	many	TRBD1	TRBV7-2	TGTGCCAGCAGCCCCCCAGGGGGCGGCTATGGCTACACCTTC	CASSPPGGGYGYTF
TRBJ1-4	-	-	TRBV4-1	TGCGCCAGCAGCCAGCCCGGGAACGAAAAACTGTTTTTT	CASSQPGNEKLFF
TRBJ2-1	-	-	TRBV19	TGTGCCAGTAGTATGTTTCTGGCGGTGGCCTACAATGAGCAGTTCTTC	CASSMFLAVAYNEQFF
TRBJ2-3	-	-	TRBV7-2	TGTGCCAGCAGCGACAGGCTGTATACGCAGTATTTT	CASSDRLYTQYF
TRBJ2-1	once	TRBD2	TRBV10-3	TGTGCCATCCCCGCTAGCGGGAGAGCCGTAGGTGAGCAGTTCTTC	CAIPASGRAVGEQFF
TRBJ1-1	few	TRBD1	TRBV7-2	TGTGCCAGCAGCTTCCCTGACAGGGGCCCTACCCCTGAAGCTTTCTTT	CASSFPDRGPTPEAFF
TRBJ1-5	few	-	TRBV2	TGTGCCAGCAACACACGGGGCGGACACCCCGAACGGGGTCAGCCCCAGCATTTT	CASNTRGGHPERGQPQHF
TRBJ2-7	few	TRBD1	TRBV14	TGTGCCAGCAGCCCCCTGCACCCTAGGGACAGGTCCCCTCTCCCCCACGAGCAGTACTTC	CASSPLHPRDRSPLPHEQYF
TRBJ2-4	many	TRBD2	TRBV12-3/TRBV12-4	TGTGCCAGCAGTCATCGACTAGCGGGAGTCGGGGCCAAAAACATTCAGTACTTC	CASSHRLAGVGAKNIQYF
TRBJ2-7	-	-	TRBV11-2	TGTGCCAGCAGCATGAGTTTTAGCTCCTACGAGCAGTACTTC	CASSMSFSSYEQYF
TRBJ2-3	few	-	TRBV28	TGTGCCAGCAGACACCTTGCCGGGACGGTGACAGATACGCAGTATTTT	CASRHLAGTVTDTQYF
TRBJ1-5	few	-	TRBV5-1	TGCGCCAGCAGCCGAGGCACAGGGATTCAGCCCCAGCATTTT	CASSRGTGIQPQHF
TRBJ2-3	few	TRBD1	TRBV5-4	TGTGCCAGCAGCTTTAAAGGGGGCCCAGATACGCAGTATTTT	CASSFKGGPDTQYF
TRBJ2-7	-	-	TRBV7-2	TGTGCCAGCAGCTCATATCCGCGGAACTACGAGCAGTACTTC	CASSSYPRNYEQYF